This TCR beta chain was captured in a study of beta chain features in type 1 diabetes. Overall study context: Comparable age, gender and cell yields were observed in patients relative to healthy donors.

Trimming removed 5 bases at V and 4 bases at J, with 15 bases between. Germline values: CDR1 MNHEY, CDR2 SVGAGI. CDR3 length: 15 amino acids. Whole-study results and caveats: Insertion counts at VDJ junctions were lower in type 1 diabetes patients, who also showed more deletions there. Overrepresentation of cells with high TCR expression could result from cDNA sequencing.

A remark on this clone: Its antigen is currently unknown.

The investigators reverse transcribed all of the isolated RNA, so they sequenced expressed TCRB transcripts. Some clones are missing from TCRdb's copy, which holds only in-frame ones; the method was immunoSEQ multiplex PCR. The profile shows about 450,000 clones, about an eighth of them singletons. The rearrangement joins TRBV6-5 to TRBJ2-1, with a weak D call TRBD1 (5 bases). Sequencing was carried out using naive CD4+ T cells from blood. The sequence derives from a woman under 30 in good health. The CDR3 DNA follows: TGTGCCAGCAGTCATCGACAGAGATTGTACAATGAGCAGTTCTTC. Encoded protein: CASSHRQRLYNEQFF.